The present T cell receptor (beta chain) was sequenced within a study of CD8 T cells in ankylosing spondylitis. Findings and caveats of the study: In the blood and synovial fluid of reactive arthritis, some motif variants had been previously reported. As reported, disease-linked clones showed significant enrichment in matched ankylosing spondylitis synovial fluid. Ankylosing spondylitis blood seemed to carry a telltale TCR beta motif made of roughly eight highly homologous variants.

This CDR3 has 13 amino acids. Germline CDR1 and CDR2: SGHAT and FQNNGV. The ends were cut back, 1 base at V and 3 bases at J, with 6 bases in the middle. Quantitative barcoded 5'-RACE was used to prepare TCR beta libraries. TCRdb reprocessed the 5' RACE reads via MiXCR and lists one record per CDR3 protein. Here the sample spans under 250,000 distinct CDR3 sequences, about 7% being singletons. This clonotype was counted ten times or more. Its antigen is unknown. Sequencing used blood, either unsorted or a sorted T cell fraction (not recorded which). The rearrangement links TRBV11-2 to TRBJ2-5; a possible D gene is TRBD1 (6 bases). The sequence derives from a male donor with ankylosing spondylitis. The CDR3 coding sequence is TGTGCCAGCAGCTTAGGGACAGAAGAGACCCAGTACTTC. This translates into CASSLGTEETQYF.